Listed below are T cell receptor beta chains from one sample, sequenced in a study of early T cells in non-severe SARS-CoV-2 infection. TCRdb reprocessed the 5' RACE reads with MiXCR, giving one entry per CDR3 protein. The sample holds around 33,000 distinct CDR3 sequences, under 7.5% seen once. The sample was whole blood. The receptors were gathered from an adult who was a healthcare worker with PCR-confirmed SARS-CoV-2 infection or an uninfected control (not recorded which). Both conserved end residues are part of each CDR3. D genes are given only for firm matches. Size tells how often a clone was seen (once, few, many) or the class of an expanded clone, and some rows leave it out.

j_call v_call d_call clone_size cdr3_nt cdr3_aa
TRBJ2-1 TRBV18 - - TGTGCCAGCTCACCCCGTTCGGCGGATGAGCAGTTCTTC CASSPRSADEQFF
TRBJ2-1 TRBV19 TRBD2 many TGTGCCAGTAGAGAGACTAGCGGGGGGATCAATGAGCAGTTCTTC CASRETSGGINEQFF
TRBJ1-1 TRBV10-3 - many TGTGCCATCAGGAGGGACATGGAATACCGTGAAGCTTTCTTT CAIRRDMEYREAFF
TRBJ2-5 TRBV7-2 TRBD2 many TGTGCCAGCAGCTTAGTGGTATACCCAGGGGGCGTGAGCGGGAGGGAAGAGACCCAGTACTTC CASSLVVYPGGVSGREETQYF
TRBJ1-1 TRBV6-5 TRBD1 - TGTGCCAGCAGAGAGGGACAGTTGAACACTGAAGCTTTCTTT CASREGQLNTEAFF
TRBJ2-3 TRBV3-1 TRBD2 few TGTGCCAGCACAGGGACTAGCGGGAGCGGAGATACGCAGTATTTT CASTGTSGSGDTQYF
TRBJ2-2 TRBV29-1 TRBD1 few TGCAGCGTTCCGGGACAGGGGGCTATCGGGGAGCTGTTTTTT CSVPGQGAIGELFF
TRBJ2-4 TRBV2 - many TGTGCCAGCAGGGAAAAAAACATTCAGTACTTC CASREKNIQYF
TRBJ1-5 TRBV12-3/TRBV12-4 TRBD1 many TGTGCCAGCAGGAGCGTTTCCGGGACAGGAGGTTATCAGCCCCAGCATTTT CASRSVSGTGGYQPQHF
TRBJ1-5 TRBV28 TRBD1 - TGTGCCAGCAGTCAGGGGGACTGGTATAGCAATCAGCCCCAGCATTTT CASSQGDWYSNQPQHF
TRBJ1-5 TRBV7-2 - many TGTGCCAGCAGCTCTCAGGGAGTCGGTCAGCCCCAGCATTTT CASSSQGVGQPQHF
TRBJ2-1 TRBV30 TRBD2 many TGTGCCTGGAGTGCAGAGGGACTAGCGGGAGGGCCGAGGCCCTACAATGAGCAGTTCTTC CAWSAEGLAGGPRPYNEQFF
TRBJ1-3 TRBV6-5 TRBD1 many TGTGCCAGCAGCCAGACCGGGACAGCCTCTGGAAACACCATATATTTT CASSQTGTASGNTIYF
TRBJ1-6 TRBV10-2 - many TGCGCCAGCAGCCAACAGGGTGCGACTTCACCCCTCCACTTT CASSQQGATSPLHF
TRBJ2-1 TRBV11-2 - few TGTGCCAGCAGCTTAAGCGAGACCTACAATGAGCAGTTCTTC CASSLSETYNEQFF
TRBJ2-6 TRBV7-3 - few TGTGCCAGCAGCCCGGACAGCCCAGGGGCCAACGTCCTGACTTTC CASSPDSPGANVLTF
TRBJ2-5 TRBV6-2/TRBV6-3 TRBD1 - TGTGCCAGCAGTATGACAGGGGGACAAGAGACCCAGTACTTC CASSMTGGQETQYF
TRBJ2-3 TRBV7-3 - few TGTGCCAGCAGCTTAGGTGGGCCCGCAGATACGCAGTATTTT CASSLGGPADTQYF
TRBJ2-2 TRBV28 TRBD1 - TGTGCCAGCAGCTGGGGACAGCCGAACACCGGGGAGCTGTTTTTT CASSWGQPNTGELFF
TRBJ2-1 TRBV6-4 TRBD2 - TGTGCCAGCAGTGACACTAGCGGGGACTACAATGAGCAGTTCTTC CASSDTSGDYNEQFF
TRBJ2-1 TRBV11-1 - many TGTGCCAGCAGCCCAAACTACAATGAGCAGTTCTTC CASSPNYNEQFF
TRBJ1-5 TRBV28 TRBD1 many TGTGCCAGCAGTACAGAGGACAGGATTGGGGATTATAGCAATCAGCCCCAGCATTTT CASSTEDRIGDYSNQPQHF
TRBJ2-6 TRBV18 - - TGTGCCAGCTCACCACTTAAACAGATTAACTCTGGGGCCAACGTCCTGACTTTC CASSPLKQINSGANVLTF
TRBJ2-1 TRBV7-2 TRBD2 - TGTGCCAGCAGCTTAGGGGGAGCGGGAAGGTATGAGCAGTTCTTC CASSLGGAGRYEQFF
TRBJ2-3 TRBV30 - - TGTGCTTGGGGGGAGACAGATACGCAGTATTTT CAWGETDTQYF
TRBJ2-7 TRBV29-1 TRBD2 many TGCAGCGTTGAAAAGGGCGGCAGCGGGGCAACCTACGAGCAGTACTTC CSVEKGGSGATYEQYF
TRBJ2-2 TRBV7-3 - - TGTGCCAGCAGCTTACGACTAAACACCGGGGAGCTGTTTTTT CASSLRLNTGELFF
TRBJ1-2 TRBV20-1 TRBD1 medium-sized TGCAGTGCAAGCGGACAGGTTAACTATGGCTACACCTTC CSASGQVNYGYTF
TRBJ2-2 TRBV7-3 - many TGTGCCAGCAGCCAACGTGGAGGGAGTAAGGACACCGGGGAGCTGTTTTTT CASSQRGGSKDTGELFF
TRBJ1-1 TRBV28 - many TGTGCCAGCAGTTCTGGGACGGGGAACACTGAAGCTTTCTTT CASSSGTGNTEAFF
TRBJ2-3 TRBV9 - many TGTGCCAGCAGCGTAGGAGGAACAGATACGCAGTATTTT CASSVGGTDTQYF
TRBJ2-4 TRBV5-6 - - TGTGCCAGCAGCTTGGCCGGCGGCGTATTAAACATTCAGTACTTC CASSLAGGVLNIQYF
TRBJ1-1 TRBV20-1 - few TGCAGTGCTTCACAGGGAACGTGGACTGAAGCTTTCTTT CSASQGTWTEAFF
TRBJ2-3 TRBV20-1 TRBD2 many TGCAGTGCTAGGGGACTAACGCAGTATTTT CSARGLTQYF
TRBJ1-1 TRBV30 - - TGTGCCTGGGGTGGTTTTAGGAGGACTGAAGCTTTCTTT CAWGGFRRTEAFF
TRBJ2-7 TRBV11-2 - many TGTGCCAGCAGCTTGGCAGGCCCGAGGGTCGAGCAGTACTTC CASSLAGPRVEQYF
TRBJ2-1 TRBV4-1 - - TGCGCCAGCAGCCAAGGTACACACCCCCCGCAGTTCTTC CASSQGTHPPQFF
TRBJ2-3 TRBV29-1 - - TGCAGCGTTGACACAGATACGCAGTATTTT CSVDTDTQYF
TRBJ1-1 TRBV28 - many TGTGCCAGCAGTTTAGTGAGGGGCAGGGCTGAAGCTTTCTTT CASSLVRGRAEAFF
TRBJ1-2 TRBV12-3/TRBV12-4 TRBD1 few TGTGCCAGCAGCCCCGGCCGAACAGGGGGTTCCCCCTATGGCTACACCTTC CASSPGRTGGSPYGYTF
TRBJ2-5 TRBV6-6 TRBD1 - TGTGCCAGCAGACGACAGGGTGGAGAGACCCAGTACTTC CASRRQGGETQYF